A single sample gave rise to the 12 T cell receptor beta chains below, sequenced in a study of control samples from healthy donors and cancer patients (TCRdb year 2020). The library was prepared using the immunoSEQ multiplex PCR assay. Not all clones reach the TCRdb copy of this immuneACCESS table, which keeps in-frame sequences only. Checked studies attribute under half of the gap to unresolved V genes and leave the rest unexplained. This sample's listing comprises fewer than 250,000 clones. Clones ranked in the top ten supply roughly 2% of the sample. The sequenced material came from blood. These receptors were collected from a woman in her thirties in good health.

The chain combines TRBV5-1 with TRBJ2-2; 9 bases map to TRBD1. Trimming took 2 bases from V and 0 from J; bases not matched to a gene: 2. CDR1 SGHRS and CDR2 YFSETQ come from the germline V gene. The CDR3 consists of 16 residues. The CDR3 nucleotides read TGCGCCAGCAGCTTAACAGGGGGCGCGAACACCGGGGAGCTGTTTTTT. Protein sequence: CASSLTGGANTGELFF.

The rearrangement links TRBV6-4 to TRBJ2-1; no firm D call. Germline loops: CDR1 MRHNA, CDR2 SNTAGT. This CDR3 has 15 residues. The V and J ends lost 3 bases and 0 bases respectively, with 9 bases between them. The CDR3 reads CASSEMSGSYNEQFF. CDR3 coding DNA: TGTGCCAGCAGTGAAATGTCTGGCTCCTACAATGAGCAGTTCTTC.

This sequence joins TRBV6-2 or TRBV6-3 and TRBJ2-5; 7 positions agree with TRBD2. This CDR3 is built from 15 residues. Germline loops: CDR1 MNHEY, CDR2 SVGEGT. V trimming: 2 bases; J trimming: 5 bases; junction bases outside the gene matches: 8. The CDR3 reads CASSYPGLNRETQYF. CDR3 nucleotides: TGTGCCAGCAGTTACCCGGGACTAAACAGGGAGACCCAGTACTTC.

The rearrangement joins TRBV19 to TRBJ1-2; no clear D. The CDR3 has 15 residues. CDR1 is LNHDA, CDR2 SQIVND, per germline (reference sequence). Trimming removed 2 bases from V and 0 bases from J, with 10 bases in between. CDR3 DNA: TGTGCCAGTAGTATACTGGCTATAGCTAACTATGGCTACACCTTC. Residues: CASSILAIANYGYTF.

The rearrangement links TRBV4-1 to TRBJ2-3; D call uncertain. V was trimmed by 2 bases and J by 5 bases, leaving 11 bases between them. Germline V gene data show CDR1 as MGHRA and CDR2 as YSYEKL. This CDR3 spans 14 amino acids. The CDR3 sequence is CASSQWLDEDTQYF. The DNA of the CDR3 is TGCGCCAGCAGCCAATGGCTAGATGAAGATACGCAGTATTTT.

The chain couples TRBV5-4 to TRBJ2-3, with TRBD1 identical over 9 bases. This CDR3 region has 14 residues. V lost 4 bases and J lost 5; bases outside the gene matches: 5. Germline V gene data show CDR1 as SGHNT and CDR2 as YYREEE (reference sequence). DNA for the CDR3: TGTGCCAGCAGCCAGGACAGGGGCAGAGATACGCAGTATTTT. Translated: CASSQDRGRDTQYF.

The J gene is TRBJ1-3, the V gene TRBV29-1; a possible D gene is TRBD1 (5 bases). The germline V gene encodes CDR1 SQVTM and CDR2 ANQGSEA. CDR3 length: 17 amino acids. Trimming left V 4 bases short and J 0 bases short, with 19 bases between. The CDR3 reads CSVVGTVKENSGNTIYF. The CDR3 DNA reads TGCAGCGTTGTTGGGACCGTAAAAGAGAACTCTGGAAACACCATATATTTT.

V usage is TRBV6-6 and J usage is TRBJ2-1, with D perhaps TRBD2 (5 bases). V lost 8 bases and J 4 bases, leaving 18 bases between the germline ends. The CDR3 extends over 15 amino acids. CDR1 MNHNY and CDR2 SVGAGI come from the germline V gene (reference sequence). CDR3 loop: CASSGVKHLYNEQFF. For the CDR3, the DNA is TGTGCCAGCTCCGGGGTCAAACATCTGTACAATGAGCAGTTCTTC.

The chain recombines TRBV5-1 with TRBJ2-1, with TRBD1 as a possible D gene (6 bases). Trimming pared 6 bases from V and 2 bases from J, leaving 15 bases between. CDR1 is SGHRS and CDR2 is YFSETQ in the germline V gene. The CDR3 spans 15 residues. The CDR3 DNA reads TGCGCCAGCATTTCCGGGACAAACACCTACAATGAGCAGTTCTTC. It encodes CASISGTNTYNEQFF.

The genes are TRBV28 and TRBJ1-3; 7 bases align to TRBD1. V gave up 5 bases and J gave up 0 bases; unmatched junction bases: 4. The CDR3 is 15 amino acids. Per germline, CDR1 MDHEN and CDR2 SYDVKM. The DNA of the CDR3 is TGTGCCAGCAGTCGTTCAGGGGGCTCTGGAAACACCATATATTTT. Translation: CASSRSGGSGNTIYF.

The chain uses TRBV12-3 or TRBV12-4 and TRBJ1-6; unclear D gene. The CDR3 is made up of 13 amino acids. Trimming took off 1 base at V and 7 bases at J, with 5 bases between the two ends. This chain's CDR3 is CASSLDRNSPLHF. CDR3 in DNA: TGTGCCAGCAGTTTAGATCGGAATTCACCCCTCCACTTT.

The chain couples TRBV15 to TRBJ2-7; D is uncertain. CDR1 and CDR2 (germline): LNHNV, YYDKDF (reference sequence). The V end was cut by 0 bases, the J end by 5 bases, with 17 bases between. The CDR3 runs 16 residues. CDR3 DNA sequence: TGTGCCACCAGCAGAGACCCGATCCCGCCTTCGGACGAGCAGTACTTC. Translating it yields CATSRDPIPPSDEQYF. The complete variable domain, with remaining parts taken from reference TRBV15 and TRBJ2-7, reads DAMVIQNPRYQVTQFGKPVTLSCSQTLNHNVMYWYQQKSSQAPKLLFHYYDKDFNNEADTPDNFQSRRPNTSFCFLDIRSPGLGDTAMYLCATSRDPIPPSDEQYFGPGTRLTVT.